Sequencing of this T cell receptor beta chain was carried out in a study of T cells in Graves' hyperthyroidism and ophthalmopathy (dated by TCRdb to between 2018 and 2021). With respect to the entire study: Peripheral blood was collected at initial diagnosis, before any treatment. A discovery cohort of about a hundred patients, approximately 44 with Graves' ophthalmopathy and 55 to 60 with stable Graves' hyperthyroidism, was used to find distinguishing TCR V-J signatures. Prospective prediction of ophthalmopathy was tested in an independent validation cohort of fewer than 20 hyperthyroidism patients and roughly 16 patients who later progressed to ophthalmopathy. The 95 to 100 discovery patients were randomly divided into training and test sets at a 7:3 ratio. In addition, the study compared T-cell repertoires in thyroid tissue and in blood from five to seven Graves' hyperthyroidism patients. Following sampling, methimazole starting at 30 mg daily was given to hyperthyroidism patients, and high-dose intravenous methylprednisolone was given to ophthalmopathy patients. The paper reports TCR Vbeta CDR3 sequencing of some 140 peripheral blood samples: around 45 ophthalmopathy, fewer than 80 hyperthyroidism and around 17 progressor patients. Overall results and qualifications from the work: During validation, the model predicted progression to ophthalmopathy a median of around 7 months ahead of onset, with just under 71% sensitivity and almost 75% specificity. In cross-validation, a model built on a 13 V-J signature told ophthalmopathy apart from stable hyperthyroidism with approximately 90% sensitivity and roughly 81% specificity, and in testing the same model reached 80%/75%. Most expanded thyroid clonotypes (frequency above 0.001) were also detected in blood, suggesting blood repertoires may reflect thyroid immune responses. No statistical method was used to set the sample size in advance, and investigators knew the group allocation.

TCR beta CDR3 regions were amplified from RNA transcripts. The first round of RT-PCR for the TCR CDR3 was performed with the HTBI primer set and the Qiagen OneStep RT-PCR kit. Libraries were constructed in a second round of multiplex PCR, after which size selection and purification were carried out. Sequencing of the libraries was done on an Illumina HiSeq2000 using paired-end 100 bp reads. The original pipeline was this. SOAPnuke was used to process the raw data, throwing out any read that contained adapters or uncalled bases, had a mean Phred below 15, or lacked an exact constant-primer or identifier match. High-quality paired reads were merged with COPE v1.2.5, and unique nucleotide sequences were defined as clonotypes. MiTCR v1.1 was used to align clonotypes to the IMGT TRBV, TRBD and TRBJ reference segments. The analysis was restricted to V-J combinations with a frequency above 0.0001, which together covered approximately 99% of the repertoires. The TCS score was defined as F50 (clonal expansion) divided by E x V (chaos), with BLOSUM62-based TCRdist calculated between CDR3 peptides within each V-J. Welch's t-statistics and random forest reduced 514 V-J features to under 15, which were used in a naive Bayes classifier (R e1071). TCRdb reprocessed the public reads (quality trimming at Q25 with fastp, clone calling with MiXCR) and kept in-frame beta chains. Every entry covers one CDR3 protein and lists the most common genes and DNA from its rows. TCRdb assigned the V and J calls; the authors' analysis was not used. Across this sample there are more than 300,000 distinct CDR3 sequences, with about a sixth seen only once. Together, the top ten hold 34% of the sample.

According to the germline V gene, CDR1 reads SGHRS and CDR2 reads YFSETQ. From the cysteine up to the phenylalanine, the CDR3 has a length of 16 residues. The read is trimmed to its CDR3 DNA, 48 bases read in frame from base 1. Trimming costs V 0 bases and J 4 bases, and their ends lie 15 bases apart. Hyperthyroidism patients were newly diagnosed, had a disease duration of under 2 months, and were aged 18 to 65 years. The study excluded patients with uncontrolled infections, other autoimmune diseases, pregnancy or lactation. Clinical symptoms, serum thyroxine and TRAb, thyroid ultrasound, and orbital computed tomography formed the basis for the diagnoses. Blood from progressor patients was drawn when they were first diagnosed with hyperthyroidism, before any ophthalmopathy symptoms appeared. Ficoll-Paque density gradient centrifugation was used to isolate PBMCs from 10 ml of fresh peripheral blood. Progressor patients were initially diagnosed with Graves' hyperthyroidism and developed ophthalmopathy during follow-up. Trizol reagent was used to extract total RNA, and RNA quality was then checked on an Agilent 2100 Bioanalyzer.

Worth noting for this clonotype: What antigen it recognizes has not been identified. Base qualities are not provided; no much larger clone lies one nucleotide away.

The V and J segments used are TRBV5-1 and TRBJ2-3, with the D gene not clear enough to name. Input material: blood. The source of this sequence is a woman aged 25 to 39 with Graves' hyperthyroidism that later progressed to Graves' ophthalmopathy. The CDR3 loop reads CASSLVGSILSDTQYF. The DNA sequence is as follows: TGCGCCAGCAGCTTGGTTGGTAGTATCTTGTCAGATACGCAGTATTTT.